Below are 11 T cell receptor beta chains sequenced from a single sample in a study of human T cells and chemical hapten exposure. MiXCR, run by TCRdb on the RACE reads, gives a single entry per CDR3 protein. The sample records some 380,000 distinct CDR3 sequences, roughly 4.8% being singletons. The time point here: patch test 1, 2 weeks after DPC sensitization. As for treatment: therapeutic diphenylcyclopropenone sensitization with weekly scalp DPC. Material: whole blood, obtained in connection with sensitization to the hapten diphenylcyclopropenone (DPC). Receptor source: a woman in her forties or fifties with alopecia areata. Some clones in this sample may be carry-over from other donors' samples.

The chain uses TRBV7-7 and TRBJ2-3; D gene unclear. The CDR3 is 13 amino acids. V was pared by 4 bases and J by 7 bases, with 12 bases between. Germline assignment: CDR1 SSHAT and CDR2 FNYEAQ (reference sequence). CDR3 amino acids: CASSSWPENTQYF. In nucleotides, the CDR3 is TGTGCCAGCAGCTCCTGGCCCGAAAATACGCAGTATTTT.

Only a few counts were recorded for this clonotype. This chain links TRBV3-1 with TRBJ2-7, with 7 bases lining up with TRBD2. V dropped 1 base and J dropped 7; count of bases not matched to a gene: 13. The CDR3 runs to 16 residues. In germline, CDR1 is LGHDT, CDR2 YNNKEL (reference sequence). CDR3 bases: TGTGCCAGCAGCCAAGGGGAAAAAACGGGAGGACGGGAGCAGTACTTC. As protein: CASSQGEKTGGREQYF.

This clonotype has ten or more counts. The CDR3 sequence: CASSNSEAFF. For the CDR3, the DNA is TGTGCCAGCAGTAACAGTGAAGCTTTCTTT. V gene TRBV21-1 combines with J gene TRBJ1-1. TRBV21-1 is a listed pseudogene. This CDR3 region has 10 residues.

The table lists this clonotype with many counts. CDR3 nucleotide sequence: TGTGCCAGCTCGATGGGCGGCAATCAGCCCCAGCATTTT. This codes for CASSMGGNQPQHF. This chain connects TRBV7-2 to TRBJ1-5; D unresolved. This CDR3 region has 13 residues. The germline CDR1 and CDR2 sequences are SGHTA and FQGNSA. V was shortened by 8 bases and J by 2 bases, with 10 bases between the two germline ends.

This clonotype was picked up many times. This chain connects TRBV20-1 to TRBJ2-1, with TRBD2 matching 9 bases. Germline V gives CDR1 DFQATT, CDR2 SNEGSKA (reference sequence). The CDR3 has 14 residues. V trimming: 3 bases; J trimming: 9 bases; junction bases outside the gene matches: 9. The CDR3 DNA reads TGCAGTGCTAGTCTCGCGGGAGGGCAAGTTGAGCAGTTCTTC. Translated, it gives CSASLAGGQVEQFF.

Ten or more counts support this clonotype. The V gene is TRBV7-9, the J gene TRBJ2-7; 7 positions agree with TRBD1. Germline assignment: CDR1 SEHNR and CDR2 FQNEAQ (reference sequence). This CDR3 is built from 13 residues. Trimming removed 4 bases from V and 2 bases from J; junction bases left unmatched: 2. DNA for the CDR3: TGTGCCAGCAGCTGGGACAGCCCCTACGAGCAGTACTTC. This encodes CASSWDSPYEQYF.

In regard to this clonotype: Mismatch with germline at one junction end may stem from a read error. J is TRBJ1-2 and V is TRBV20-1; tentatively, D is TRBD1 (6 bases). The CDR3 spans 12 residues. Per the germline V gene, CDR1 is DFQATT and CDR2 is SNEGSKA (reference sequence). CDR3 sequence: CSVIGGNYGYTF. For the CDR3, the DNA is TGCAGTGTCATAGGGGGTAACTATGGATACACCTTC.

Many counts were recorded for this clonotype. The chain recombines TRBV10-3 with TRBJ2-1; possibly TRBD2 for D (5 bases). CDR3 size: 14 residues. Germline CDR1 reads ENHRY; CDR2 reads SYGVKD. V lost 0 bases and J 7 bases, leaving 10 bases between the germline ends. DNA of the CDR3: TGTGCCATCAGTGAGTCGGGGTCGGGGAATGAGCAGTTCTTC. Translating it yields CAISESGSGNEQFF.

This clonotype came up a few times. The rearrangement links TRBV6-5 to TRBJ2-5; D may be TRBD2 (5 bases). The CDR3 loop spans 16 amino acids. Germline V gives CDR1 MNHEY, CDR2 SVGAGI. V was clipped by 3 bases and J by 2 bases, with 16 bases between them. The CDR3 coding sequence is TGTGCCAGCAGTTATCGTACCCCCCTAGCTCAAGAGACCCAGTACTTC. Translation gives CASSYRTPLAQETQYF.

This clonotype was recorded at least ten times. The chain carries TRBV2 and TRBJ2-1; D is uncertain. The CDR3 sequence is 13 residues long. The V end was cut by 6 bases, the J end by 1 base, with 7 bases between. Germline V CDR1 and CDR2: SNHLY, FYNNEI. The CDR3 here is CASRVLSYNEQFF. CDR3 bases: TGTGCCAGCAGGGTTTTATCCTACAATGAGCAGTTCTTC.

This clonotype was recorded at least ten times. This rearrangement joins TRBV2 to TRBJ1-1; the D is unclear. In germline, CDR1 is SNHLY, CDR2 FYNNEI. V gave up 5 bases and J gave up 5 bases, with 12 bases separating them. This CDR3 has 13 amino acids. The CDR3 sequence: CASSRERRTEAFF. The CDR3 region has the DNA TGTGCCAGCAGTCGGGAGAGGAGGACTGAAGCTTTCTTT.